Following are 29 T cell receptor beta chains from one sample sequenced in a study of T cell clones after liver transplantation. Libraries were prepared by immunoSEQ multiplex PCR; TCRdb keeps only in-frame clonotypes and omits some of them. Counted here are some 120,000 clones, 75% to 95% occurring once; the ten biggest clones make up approximately 0.88%. Material: CD4+ T cells from blood, obtained 12 months after liver transplant. The source is a human patient who received a liver transplant. The graft donor may be the source of some T cells.

The chain combines TRBV4-1 with TRBJ2-4, with D tentatively TRBD1 (6 bases). The CDR3 covers 15 residues. The germline V gene has CDR1 MGHRA and CDR2 YSYEKL. Trimming left V 0 bases short and J 0 bases short, with 6 bases between. The chain's CDR3 is CASSQEGAAKNIQYF. CDR3 nucleotides: TGCGCCAGCAGCCAAGAGGGGGCAGCCAAAAACATTCAGTACTTC.

The CDR3 protein is CATPPYEQYF. DNA for the CDR3: TGTGCCACCCCCCCCTACGAGCAGTACTTC. J is TRBJ2-7 and V is TRBV19, with no clear D. The V gene's germline CDR1 is LNHDA and CDR2 SQIVND (reference sequence). V dropped 10 bases and J dropped 2 bases, with 6 bases sitting between them. This CDR3 has 10 residues.

The table lists this clone with a count of one. The chain carries TRBV21-1 and TRBJ1-1; the DNA was not used to check the table's D call, TRBD1. TRBV21-1 is flagged as a pseudogene. The CDR3 is made up of 15 amino acids. The CDR3 DNA reads TGTGCCAGCAGCCTGCTAGGGGCAGAGAACACTGAAGCTTTCTTT. Protein: CASSLLGAENTEAFF.

The chain couples TRBV5-4 to TRBJ1-3; unclear D gene. The CDR3 is 18 residues long. V was shortened by 2 bases and J by 0 bases, with 18 bases between the two germline ends. CDR1 SGHNT and CDR2 YYREEE come from the germline V gene (reference sequence). The CDR3 nucleotides are TGTGCCAGCAGCTTTAGGAAGGGCCCAATCGTCTCTGGAAACACCATATATTTT. Its protein is CASSFRKGPIVSGNTIYF. The full variable domain, with the rest looked up from reference TRBV5-4 and TRBJ1-3, is ETGVTQSPTHLIKTRGQQVTLRCSSQSGHNTVSWYQQALGQGPQFIFQYYREEENGRGNFPPRFSGLQFPNYSSELNVNALELDDSALYLCASSFRKGPIVSGNTIYFGEGSWLTVV.

This clone was observed a handful of times. The chain links TRBV7-2 to TRBJ2-5; D perhaps matches TRBD1 (6 bases). Per the germline V gene, CDR1 is SGHTA and CDR2 is FQGNSA. The CDR3 runs 15 residues. The germline V and J ends were trimmed by 5 bases and 1 base, with 14 bases remaining between them. The CDR3, as DNA: TGTGCCAGCAGCCCTAGCCTGACAGGCCAAGAGACCCAGTACTTC. This codes for CASSPSLTGQETQYF.

This clone was counted a few times. Here the CDR3 reads CASSLGSTEAFF. DNA for the CDR3: TGTGCCAGCAGTTTGGGCAGCACTGAAGCTTTCTTT. The V and J genes are TRBV28 and TRBJ1-1; no clear D. V gave up 3 bases and J gave up 4 bases, with 6 bases separating them. The germline V gene encodes CDR1 MDHEN and CDR2 SYDVKM. The CDR3 runs 12 residues.

The gene calls are TRBV13 and TRBJ2-5; 13 bases agree with TRBD2. CDR1 is PRHDT and CDR2 is FYEKMQ in the germline V gene (reference sequence). The CDR3 covers 15 residues. The junction had 5 bases not matched to a gene; V was cut back by 5 bases and J by 5 bases. This CDR3 reads CASSNGLAGDETQYF. CDR3 coding DNA: TGTGCCAGCAGCAACGGACTAGCGGGAGACGAGACCCAGTACTTC.

The chain carries TRBV19 and TRBJ1-2, with TRBD1 matching 8 bases. Germline assignment: CDR1 LNHDA and CDR2 SQIVND (reference sequence). This CDR3 is 15 amino acids long. With V trimmed by 4 bases and J by 0 bases, 4 bases remained unmatched. CDR3 sequence: CASSSGTGANYGYTF. CDR3 coding DNA: TGTGCCAGTAGTAGCGGGACAGGAGCTAACTATGGCTACACCTTC.

The chain uses TRBV11-3 and TRBJ2-7; D is uncertain. Germline lookup yields CDR1 SGHNT and CDR2 YENEEA. Deletions cut 3 bases from V and 5 bases from J, with 23 bases between. This CDR3 has 17 residues. CDR3 in DNA: TGTGCCAGCAGCTTTACCCCCGGTGCAGCGTTTGGTCACGAGCAGTACTTC. It encodes CASSFTPGAAFGHEQYF.

The V gene is TRBV11-2, the J gene TRBJ2-3, with TRBD1 matching over 10 bases. The CDR3 spans 13 residues. In germline, CDR1 is SGHAT, CDR2 FQNNGV. Trimming took 1 base from V and 14 from J; bases not matched to a gene: 6. CDR3 bases: TGTGCCAGCAGCTTAGTAGGGACAGGGGTTATGTATTTT. Translation: CASSLVGTGVMYF.

The chain joins TRBV19 to TRBJ2-5, with D maybe TRBD2 (5 bases). The DNA end is more similar to TRBJ2-7, so the J call may be wrong. CDR1 and CDR2 from the germline V gene are LNHDA and SQIVND (reference sequence). The CDR3 loop spans 15 amino acids. CDR3 sequence reads: CASRPAGGPNYEQYF. The CDR3, as DNA: TGTGCCAGTCGACCGGCGGGCGGGCCTAACTACGAGCAGTACTTC.

This sequence joins TRBV2 and TRBJ1-5; D ambiguous. Trimming shortened V by 0 bases and J by 15 bases, and 12 bases separated the two germline ends. The germline V gene encodes CDR1 SNHLY and CDR2 FYNNEI. The CDR3 covers 12 residues. For the CDR3, the DNA is TGTGCCAGCAGTGAAGCGCGGGTAGAGTGGCATTTT. Residues: CASSEARVEWHF.

This clone was counted a few times. In DNA, the CDR3 is TGTGCCAGTAGTGCCGGACAGGTCGGCTATGGCTACACCTTC. It specifies CASSAGQVGYGYTF. The gene calls are TRBV19 and TRBJ1-2; 7 bases align to TRBD1. This CDR3 has 14 residues. After removal of 5 bases from V and 4 bases from J, the junction contained 7 bases not matched to a gene. Germline V gene sequence: CDR1 LNHDA, CDR2 SQIVND (reference sequence). The variable domain in full, completed from reference TRBV19 and TRBJ1-2, reads DGGITQSPKYLFRKEGQNVTLSCEQNLNHDAMYWYRQDPGQGLRLIYYSQIVNDFQKGDIAEGYSVSREKKESFPLTVTSAQKNPTAFYLCASSAGQVGYGYTFGSGTRLTVV.

The rearrangement uses TRBV5-1 and TRBJ2-7; TRBD2 matches 13 bases. The CDR3 length is 17 residues. Germline V gene data show CDR1 as SGHRS and CDR2 as YFSETQ. V gave up 0 bases and J gave up 1 base; unmatched junction bases: 4. CDR3 nucleotides: TGCGCCAGCAGCTTGGGACTAGCGGGAGGAACTTCCTACGAGCAGTACTTC. Translation: CASSLGLAGGTSYEQYF.

The CDR3 coding sequence is TGTGCCAGCAGCCAAACTCTGGGCGAGCAGTACTTC. It specifies CASSQTLGEQYF. This rearrangement joins TRBV6-6 to TRBJ2-7; D is undetermined. This CDR3 has 12 residues. In germline, CDR1 is MNHNY, CDR2 SVGAGI (reference sequence). V was shortened by 6 bases and J by 6 bases, with 12 bases between the two germline ends.

V and J are TRBV28 and TRBJ2-5; 10 bases match TRBD1. The ends lost 6 bases at V and 2 bases at J; junction bases unmatched: 9. Germline V gene lookup returns CDR1 MDHEN and CDR2 SYDVKM. The CDR3 totals 16 residues. In DNA form, the CDR3 reads TGTGCCAGCAGCTCCCGGGACAGGGGTGGACAAGAGACCCAGTACTTC. The encoded protein is CASSSRDRGGQETQYF.

The chain has TRBV7-5 and TRBJ2-2; the table's TRBD2 call for D was not verified on the DNA. TRBV7-5 represents a pseudogene. The CDR3 totals 11 residues. CDR3 DNA sequence: TGTGTTCCGGTAGCCCCCGGGGAGCTGTTTTTT. This encodes CVPVAPGELFF.

The chain combines TRBV6-4 with TRBJ2-1; 12 bases agree with TRBD2. CDR1 is MRHNA and CDR2 is SNTAGT in the germline V gene. With V trimmed by 3 bases and J by 9 bases, 3 bases remained unmatched. The length of the CDR3 is 14 residues. CDR3 nucleotide sequence: TGTGCCAGCAGTGAGACTAGCGGGAGACTTGAGCAGTTCTTC. Protein product: CASSETSGRLEQFF.

The V call is TRBV7-8, the J call TRBJ2-7; tentatively, D is TRBD2 (5 bases). Trimming left V 5 bases short and J 3 bases short, with 14 bases between. CDR3 length equals 14 residues. Per the germline V gene, CDR1 is SGHVS and CDR2 is FQNEAQ. The chain's CDR3 is CASSRGQRFYEQYF. CDR3 nucleotide sequence: TGTGCCAGCAGCCGAGGGCAGCGTTTCTACGAGCAGTACTTC.

CDR3 protein: CASSALRSDTEAFF. For the CDR3, the DNA is TGTGCCAGCAGTGCGTTGCGGAGCGACACTGAAGCTTTCTTT. The V call is TRBV6-6, the J call TRBJ1-1; no firm D call. Trimming took 5 bases from V and 3 from J, leaving 13 bases between them. This CDR3 is 14 amino acids long. Germline lookup yields CDR1 MNHNY and CDR2 SVGAGI (reference sequence).

The chain links TRBV9 to TRBJ1-1; D gene uncertain. This CDR3 is built from 14 residues. Germline CDR1 reads SGDLS; CDR2 reads YYNGEE. Trimming removed 1 base at V and 1 base at J, with 8 bases between. The CDR3 nucleotides are TGTGCCAGCAGCGTAATTACAGCGAACACTGAAGCTTTCTTT. It encodes CASSVITANTEAFF.

The chain employs TRBV4-1 and TRBJ2-3; 8 bases are a match to TRBD2. CDR1 and CDR2 from the germline V gene are MGHRA and YSYEKL. The CDR3 runs to 16 residues. Losses at the gene ends were 2 bases for V and 3 bases for J; bases not matched to a gene: 7. The CDR3 protein is CASSQQAGEGTDTQYF. CDR3 in DNA: TGCGCCAGCAGCCAACAAGCGGGAGAGGGGACAGATACGCAGTATTTT.

This clone was detected only once. The chain joins TRBV7-6 to TRBJ2-3; 9 nucleotides match TRBD2. The J segment lost 2 bases and the V segment lost 5 bases, leaving 5 bases of the junction unmatched. This CDR3 has 15 residues. The germline V gene has CDR1 SGHVS and CDR2 FNYEAQ. Here the CDR3 DNA reads TGTGCCAGCAGCCCTCCTAGCGGGGCCACAGATACGCAGTATTTT. Translating it yields CASSPPSGATDTQYF.

The rearrangement uses TRBV5-1 and TRBJ2-5; D not certain. Deletions cut 0 bases from V and 6 bases from J, with 12 bases between. Germline values: CDR1 SGHRS, CDR2 YFSETQ. This CDR3 spans 14 amino acids. CDR3 amino acids: CASSLEPGLQTQYF. The CDR3 DNA reads as TGCGCCAGCAGCTTGGAACCTGGCCTCCAGACCCAGTACTTC.

This chain connects TRBV7-9 to TRBJ1-5; TRBD1 agrees at 10 bases. The junction had 9 bases not matched to a gene; V was cut back by 1 base and J by 6 bases. Germline V CDR1 and CDR2: SEHNR, FQNEAQ (reference sequence). The CDR3 has 17 residues. CDR3 in amino acids: CASSLGGGQGLGQPQHF. The CDR3 bases are TGTGCCAGCAGCTTAGGAGGGGGACAGGGGCTGGGTCAGCCCCAGCATTTT. Filled out from reference TRBV7-9 and TRBJ1-5, the complete variable domain reads DTGVSQNPRHKITKRGQNVTFRCDPISEHNRLYWYRQTLGQGPEFLTYFQNEAQLEKSRLLSDRFSAERPKGSFSTLEIQRTEQGDSAMYLCASSLGGGQGLGQPQHFGDGTRLSIL.

This clone was picked up a small number of times. The rearrangement uses TRBV27 and TRBJ2-1, with TRBD1 matching 8 bases. The junction had 6 bases not matched to a gene; V was cut back by 3 bases and J by 5 bases. Per germline, CDR1 MNHEY and CDR2 SMNVEV (reference sequence). The CDR3 length is 15 residues. CDR3 coding DNA: TGTGCCAGCAGTTTCCGGGACAGGCCTAACAATGAGCAGTTCTTC. Translation gives CASSFRDRPNNEQFF.

The CDR3 region is CASSYPGQGTNEQFF. The CDR3 coding sequence is TGCGCCAGCAGCTATCCGGGACAGGGGACCAATGAGCAGTTCTTC. This chain links TRBV5-1 with TRBJ2-1, with 10 nucleotides matching TRBD1. Germline assignment: CDR1 SGHRS and CDR2 YFSETQ. This CDR3 contains 15 residues. V was clipped by 3 bases and J by 6 bases; unmatched bases: 6.

This rearrangement joins TRBV28 to TRBJ1-1; weak D call: TRBD1 (6 bases). The CDR3 is made up of 14 amino acids. The V end lost 7 bases, the J end lost 1 base, and 13 bases lay between the germline ends. Germline CDR1 MDHEN, CDR2 SYDVKM. The CDR3 is CASTPGGSNTEAFF. For the CDR3, the DNA is TGTGCCAGCACCCCCGGGGGCTCGAACACTGAAGCTTTCTTT.

The chain joins TRBV2 to TRBJ1-1; D may be TRBD1 (6 bases). Between the trimmed V and J ends, which lost 5 bases and 8 bases, there was a span of 18 bases. Looked up from germline, CDR1 is SNHLY and CDR2 is FYNNEI. The CDR3 consists of 14 residues. The CDR3 here is CASSSRGSGGEAFF. The CDR3 DNA follows: TGTGCCAGCAGTTCCAGGGGTAGTGGGGGAGAAGCTTTCTTT.